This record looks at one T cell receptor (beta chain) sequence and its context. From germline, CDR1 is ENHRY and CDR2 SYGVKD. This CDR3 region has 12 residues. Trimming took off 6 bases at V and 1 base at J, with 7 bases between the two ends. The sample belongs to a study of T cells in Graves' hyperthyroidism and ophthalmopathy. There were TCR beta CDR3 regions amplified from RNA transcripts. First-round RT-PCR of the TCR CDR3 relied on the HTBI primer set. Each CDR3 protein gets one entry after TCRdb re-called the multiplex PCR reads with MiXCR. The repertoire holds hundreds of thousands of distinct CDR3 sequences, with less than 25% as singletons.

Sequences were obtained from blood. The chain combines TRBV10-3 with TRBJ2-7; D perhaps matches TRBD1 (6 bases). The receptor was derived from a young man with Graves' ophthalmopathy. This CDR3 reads CAIRQGSYEQYF. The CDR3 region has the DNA TGTGCCATCAGACAGGGTTCCTACGAGCAGTACTTC.